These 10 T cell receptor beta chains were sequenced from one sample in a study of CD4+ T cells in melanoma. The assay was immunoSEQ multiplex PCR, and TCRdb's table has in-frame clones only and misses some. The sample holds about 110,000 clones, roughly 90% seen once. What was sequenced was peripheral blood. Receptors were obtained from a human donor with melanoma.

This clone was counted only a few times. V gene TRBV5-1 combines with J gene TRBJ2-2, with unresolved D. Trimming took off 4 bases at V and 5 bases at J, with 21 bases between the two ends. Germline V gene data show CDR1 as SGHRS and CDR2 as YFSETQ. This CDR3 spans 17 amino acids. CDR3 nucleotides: TGCGCCAGCAGCGATCCTAGGAGTTGGGGTCGAACCGGGGAGCTGTTTTTT. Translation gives CASSDPRSWGRTGELFF.

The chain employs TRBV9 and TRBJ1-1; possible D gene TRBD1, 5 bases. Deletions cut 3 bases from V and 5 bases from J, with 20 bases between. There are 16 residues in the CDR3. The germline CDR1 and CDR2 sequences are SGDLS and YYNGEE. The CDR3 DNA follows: TGTGCCAGCAGCGCCGGGAGTCACTCAGGGAAGACTGAAGCTTTCTTT. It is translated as CASSAGSHSGKTEAFF.

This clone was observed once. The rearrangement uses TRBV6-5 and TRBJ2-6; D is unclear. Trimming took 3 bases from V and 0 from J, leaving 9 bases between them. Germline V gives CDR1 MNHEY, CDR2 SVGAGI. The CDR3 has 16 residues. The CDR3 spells CASSYLGDSGANVLTF. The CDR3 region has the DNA TGTGCCAGCAGTTATTTAGGTGACTCTGGGGCCAACGTCCTGACTTTC.

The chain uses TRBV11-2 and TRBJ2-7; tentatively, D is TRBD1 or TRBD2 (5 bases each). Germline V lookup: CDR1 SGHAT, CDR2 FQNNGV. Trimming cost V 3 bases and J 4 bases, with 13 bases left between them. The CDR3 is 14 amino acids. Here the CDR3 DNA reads TGTGCCAGCAGCTTTGGGGGAGCTCGGTACGAGCAGTACTTC. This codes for CASSFGGARYEQYF. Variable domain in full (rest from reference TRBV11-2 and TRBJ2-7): EAGVAQSPRYKIIEKRQSVAFWCNPISGHATLYWYQQILGQGPKLLIQFQNNGVVDDSQLPKDRFSAERLKGVDSTLKIQPAKLEDSAVYLCASSFGGARYEQYFGPGTRLTVT.

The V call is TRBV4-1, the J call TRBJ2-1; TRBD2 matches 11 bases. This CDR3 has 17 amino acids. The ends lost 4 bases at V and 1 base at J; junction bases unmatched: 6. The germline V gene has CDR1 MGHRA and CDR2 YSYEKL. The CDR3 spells CASSPRGTSGSYNEQFF. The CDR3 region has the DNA TGCGCCAGCAGCCCCAGGGGGACTAGCGGTTCCTACAATGAGCAGTTCTTC.

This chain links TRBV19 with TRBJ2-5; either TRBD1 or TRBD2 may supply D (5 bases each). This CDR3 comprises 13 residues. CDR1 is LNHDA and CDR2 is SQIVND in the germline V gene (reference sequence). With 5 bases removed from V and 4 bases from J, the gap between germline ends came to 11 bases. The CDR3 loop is CASSLGGGETQYF. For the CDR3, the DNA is TGTGCCAGTAGTTTAGGTGGGGGAGAGACCCAGTACTTC.

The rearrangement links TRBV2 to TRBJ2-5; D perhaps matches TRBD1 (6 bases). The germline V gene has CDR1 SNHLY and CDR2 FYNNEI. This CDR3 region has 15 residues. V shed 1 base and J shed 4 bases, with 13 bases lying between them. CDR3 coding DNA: TGTGCCAGCAGTGAAGAAGGGGGTGACGGAGAGACCCAGTACTTC. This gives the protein CASSEEGGDGETQYF.

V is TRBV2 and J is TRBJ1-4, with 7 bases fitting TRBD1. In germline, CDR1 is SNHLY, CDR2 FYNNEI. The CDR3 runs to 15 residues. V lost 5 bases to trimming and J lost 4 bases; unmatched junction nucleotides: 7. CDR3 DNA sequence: TGTGCCAGCAGTCCTTCGGGACAGAATAATGAAAAACTGTTTTTT. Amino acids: CASSPSGQNNEKLFF.

CDR3 in DNA: TGTGCCAGCAGCTTTCGGGGGGAGCAGTACTTC. The encoded protein is CASSFRGEQYF. The V gene is TRBV27, the J gene TRBJ2-7; a possible D gene is TRBD2 (6 bases). CDR1 and CDR2 from the germline V gene are MNHEY and SMNVEV (reference sequence). With 6 bases removed from V and 7 bases from J, the gap between germline ends came to 10 bases. The CDR3 is 11 residues long.

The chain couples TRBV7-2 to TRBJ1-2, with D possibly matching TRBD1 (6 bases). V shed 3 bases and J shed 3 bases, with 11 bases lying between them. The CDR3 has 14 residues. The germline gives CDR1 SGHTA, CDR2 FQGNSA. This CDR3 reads CASSLSGGDYGYTF. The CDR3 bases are TGTGCCAGCAGCTTGTCGGGGGGCGACTATGGCTACACCTTC. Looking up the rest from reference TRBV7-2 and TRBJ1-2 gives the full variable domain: GAGVSQSPSNKVTEKGKDVELRCDPISGHTALYWYRQSLGQGLEFLIYFQGNSAPDKSGLPSDRFSAERTGGSVSTLTIQRTQQEDSAVYLCASSLSGGDYGYTFGSGTRLTVV.